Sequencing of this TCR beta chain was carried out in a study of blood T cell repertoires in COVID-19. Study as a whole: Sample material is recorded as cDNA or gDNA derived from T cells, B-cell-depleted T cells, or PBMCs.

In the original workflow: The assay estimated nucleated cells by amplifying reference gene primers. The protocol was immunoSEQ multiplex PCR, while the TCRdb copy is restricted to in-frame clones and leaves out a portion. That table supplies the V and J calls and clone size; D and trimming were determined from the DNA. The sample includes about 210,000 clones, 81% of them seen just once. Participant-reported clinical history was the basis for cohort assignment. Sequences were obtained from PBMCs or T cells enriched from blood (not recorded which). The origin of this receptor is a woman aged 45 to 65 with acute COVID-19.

The CDR3 is CASSQDGLAGSPKQFF. For the CDR3, the DNA is TGTGCCAGCAGCCAAGATGGCCTAGCGGGGAGCCCCAAGCAGTTCTTC. The J gene is TRBJ2-1, the V gene TRBV14; 9 bases line up with TRBD2. Germline V gene lookup returns CDR1 SGHDN and CDR2 FVKESK. This CDR3 has 16 residues. Trimming at V came to 0 bases and at J to 11 bases, leaving 11 bases not matched to a gene.